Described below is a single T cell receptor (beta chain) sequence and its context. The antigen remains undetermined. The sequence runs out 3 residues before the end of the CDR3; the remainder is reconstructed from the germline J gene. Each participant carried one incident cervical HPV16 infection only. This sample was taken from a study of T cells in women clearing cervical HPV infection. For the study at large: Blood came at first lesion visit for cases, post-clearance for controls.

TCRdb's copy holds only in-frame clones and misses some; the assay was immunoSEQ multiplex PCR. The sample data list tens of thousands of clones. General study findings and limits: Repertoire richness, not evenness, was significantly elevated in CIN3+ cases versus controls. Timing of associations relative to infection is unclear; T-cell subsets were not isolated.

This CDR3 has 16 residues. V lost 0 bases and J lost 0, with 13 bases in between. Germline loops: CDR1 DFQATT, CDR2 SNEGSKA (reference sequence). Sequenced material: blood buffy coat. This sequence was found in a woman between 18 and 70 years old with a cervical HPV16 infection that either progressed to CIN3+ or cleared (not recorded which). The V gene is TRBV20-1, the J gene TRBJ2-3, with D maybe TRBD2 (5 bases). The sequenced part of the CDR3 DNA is TGCAGTGCTAGAGATAGCTCTCGGACTAGCACAGATACG. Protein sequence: CSARDSSRTSTDT. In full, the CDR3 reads CSARDSSRTSTDTQYF.